In its sample, the clone carrying this T cell receptor (beta chain) was seen many times. Antigen: not known. Per the germline V gene, CDR1 is SQVTM and CDR2 is ANQGSEA. The CDR3 has 14 residues. Trimming cost V 3 bases and J 1 base; bases outside gene matches: 5. The entry originates in a study of Graves' ophthalmopathy and Graves' hyperthyroidism. Study-wide points: Most expanded thyroid clonotypes above 0.001 frequency also appeared in blood.

RNA transcripts were the source from which TCR beta CDR3 regions were amplified. After a first-round RT-PCR with HTBI primers, a second-round multiplex PCR was run. TCRdb re-called the multiplex PCR reads through MiXCR, storing one row per CDR3 protein. The sample shows under 250,000 distinct CDR3 sequences, 20% to 25% of them seen only once. Enrollment excluded any patients with other autoimmune diseases, uncontrolled infections, pregnancy or lactation. Orbital computed tomography, thyroid ultrasound, TRAb, serum thyroxine and clinical symptoms formed the basis of diagnosis. The source of this sequence is a woman between 50 and 59 years old with Graves' ophthalmopathy. The chain recombines TRBV29-1 with TRBJ1-1; 7 nucleotides align to TRBD1. The specimen sequenced was peripheral blood. In nucleotides, the CDR3 is TGCAGCGTTGAGGCAGGGGGGAAGAACACTGAAGCTTTCTTT. This sequence encodes CSVEAGGKNTEAFF.